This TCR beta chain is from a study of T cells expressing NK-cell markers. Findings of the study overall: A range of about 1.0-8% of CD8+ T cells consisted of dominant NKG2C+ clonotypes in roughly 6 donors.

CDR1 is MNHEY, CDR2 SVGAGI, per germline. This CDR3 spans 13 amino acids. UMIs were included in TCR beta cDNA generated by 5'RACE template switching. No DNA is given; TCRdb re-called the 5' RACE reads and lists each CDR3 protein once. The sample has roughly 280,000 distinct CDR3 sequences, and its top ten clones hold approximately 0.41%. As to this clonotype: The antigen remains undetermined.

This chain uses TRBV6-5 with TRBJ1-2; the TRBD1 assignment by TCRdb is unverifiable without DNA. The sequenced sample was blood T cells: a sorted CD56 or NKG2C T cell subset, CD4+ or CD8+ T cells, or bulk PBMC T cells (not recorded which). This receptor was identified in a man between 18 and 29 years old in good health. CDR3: CASSYALGAGYTF.